This is a list of T cell receptor beta chains from one sample in a study of response to subunit inactivated influenza vaccine. TCRdb fed the RT-PCR reads into MiXCR, producing one record per CDR3 protein. The table includes about 780,000 distinct CDR3 sequences, 15% to 20% detected once. The sequenced sample was PBMCs from blood, obtained about 5 days after vaccination. These receptors all come from a man aged 50-60 years who received an inactivated influenza vaccine. Both conserved end residues are part of each CDR3. The order of the fields is clone size, V gene, D gene, J gene, CDR3 DNA, CDR3 protein. A D gene is named only where the DNA matches it firmly. Expanded clones are given a class, and other clones once, few, many or no size at all.

.,TRBV12-3/TRBV12-4,TRBD1,TRBJ1-2,TGTGCCAGCAGTTGGACAGGGGCTAACTATGGCTACACCTTC,CASSWTGANYGYTF
many,TRBV6-4,TRBD1,TRBJ1-2,TGTGCCAGCAGTGACTCAGCCGGGACAGGGTCGGAGGGCTACACCTTC,CASSDSAGTGSEGYTF
.,TRBV10-1,.,TRBJ2-2,TGCGCCAGCGCTTCTGCCAGACGAGGGGGTTTGAACACCGGGGAGCTGTTTTTT,CASASARRGGLNTGELFF
.,TRBV6-1,.,TRBJ1-3,TGTGCCAGCAGCCTTACAGTCGATGCCACCATATATTTT,CASSLTVDATIYF
few,TRBV7-9,TRBD1,TRBJ1-1,TGTGCCAGCAGCTTAGGAGGTCGCAGGGGGGACACTGAAGCTTTCTTT,CASSLGGRRGDTEAFF
few,TRBV5-1,.,TRBJ2-3,TGCGCCAGTTCCAGTTTCCCCGCAGATACGCAGTATTTT,CASSSFPADTQYF
few,TRBV5-1,.,TRBJ2-3,TGCGCCATTGTGAGTAGCGTACGATTCACAGATACGCAGTATTTT,CAIVSSVRFTDTQYF
many,TRBV5-1,.,TRBJ2-1,TGCGCCAGCAGCTTGCAGGGCCCCTACAATGAGCAGTTCTTC,CASSLQGPYNEQFF
few,TRBV3-1,.,TRBJ1-5,TGTGCCAGCAGCCAAGTCGGGATGCCCCAGCATTTT,CASSQVGMPQHF
.,TRBV6-5,.,TRBJ1-2,TGTGCCAGCGGGGGGCGCGGCTATGGCTACACCTTC,CASGGRGYGYTF
few,TRBV4-2,.,TRBJ2-1,TGTGCCAGCAGCCAAACTGAATTTCCCAACGTCCAGTTCTTC,CASSQTEFPNVQFF
.,TRBV20-1,.,TRBJ2-2,TGCAGTGCTAGAACCGCATCAAACACCGGGGAGCTGTTTTTT,CSARTASNTGELFF
.,TRBV20-1,.,TRBJ2-7,TGCAGTGCTAGAAGCCACGTCTCCTACGAGCAGTACTTC,CSARSHVSYEQYF
many,TRBV6-1,.,TRBJ2-1,TGTGCCAGCGGGATTCGGCGCTACAATGAGCAGTTCTTC,CASGIRRYNEQFF
few,TRBV9,.,TRBJ2-6,TGTGCCAGCAGCGTAGGTAGCCAGGTCACCTCCGGGGCCAACGTCCTGACTTTC,CASSVGSQVTSGANVLTF
.,TRBV27,.,TRBJ2-6,TGTGCCAGCAGTTATCGAGGGACCTTCTCACACTCTGGGGCCAACGTCCTGACTTTC,CASSYRGTFSHSGANVLTF
.,TRBV6-5,TRBD1,TRBJ1-4,TGTGCCAGCAGTTACAGGACAGGGGAGGAAAAACTGTTTTTT,CASSYRTGEEKLFF